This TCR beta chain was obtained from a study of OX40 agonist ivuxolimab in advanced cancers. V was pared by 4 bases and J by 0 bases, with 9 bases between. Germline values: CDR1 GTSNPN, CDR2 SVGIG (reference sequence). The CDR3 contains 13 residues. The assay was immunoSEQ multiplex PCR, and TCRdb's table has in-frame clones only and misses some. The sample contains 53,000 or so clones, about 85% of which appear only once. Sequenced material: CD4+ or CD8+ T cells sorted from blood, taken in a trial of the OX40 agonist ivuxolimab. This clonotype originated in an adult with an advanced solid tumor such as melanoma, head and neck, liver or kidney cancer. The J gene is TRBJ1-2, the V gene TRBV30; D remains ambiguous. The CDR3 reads CAWTRDSNYGYTF. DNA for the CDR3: TGTGCCTGGACAAGGGATTCTAACTATGGCTACACCTTC.